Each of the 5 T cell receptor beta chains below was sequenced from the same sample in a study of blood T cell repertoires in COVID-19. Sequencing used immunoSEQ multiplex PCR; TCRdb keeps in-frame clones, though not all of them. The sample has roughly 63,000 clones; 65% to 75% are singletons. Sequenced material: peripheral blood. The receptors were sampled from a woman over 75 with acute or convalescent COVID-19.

The CDR3 loop is CASSSDRDEKLFF. CDR3 bases: TGTGCCAGCTCGTCGGACAGGGATGAAAAACTGTTTTTT. The V gene is TRBV2, the J gene TRBJ1-4; TRBD1 agrees at 8 bases. The CDR3 spans 13 residues. From germline, CDR1 is SNHLY and CDR2 FYNNEI. After removal of 8 bases from V and 6 bases from J, the junction contained 5 bases not matched to a gene.

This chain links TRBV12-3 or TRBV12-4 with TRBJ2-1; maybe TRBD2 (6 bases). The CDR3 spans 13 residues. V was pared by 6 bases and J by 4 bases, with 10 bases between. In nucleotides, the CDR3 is TGTGCCAGCAGCCGGGACTCTTACAATGAGCAGTTCTTC. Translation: CASSRDSYNEQFF.

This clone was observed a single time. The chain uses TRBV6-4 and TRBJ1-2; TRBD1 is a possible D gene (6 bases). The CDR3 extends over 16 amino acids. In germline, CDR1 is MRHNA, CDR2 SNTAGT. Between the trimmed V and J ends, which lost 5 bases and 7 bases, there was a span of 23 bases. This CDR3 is CASSLETGPSFGGYTF. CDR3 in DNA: TGTGCCAGCAGTCTTGAGACAGGACCTTCTTTTGGTGGCTACACCTTC.

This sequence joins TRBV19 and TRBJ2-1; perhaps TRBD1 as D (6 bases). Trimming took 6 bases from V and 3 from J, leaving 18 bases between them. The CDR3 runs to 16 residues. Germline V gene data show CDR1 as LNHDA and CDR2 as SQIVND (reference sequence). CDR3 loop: CASSPTGTNFYNEQFF. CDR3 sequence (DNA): TGTGCCAGTAGCCCGACCGGGACAAACTTCTACAATGAGCAGTTCTTC.

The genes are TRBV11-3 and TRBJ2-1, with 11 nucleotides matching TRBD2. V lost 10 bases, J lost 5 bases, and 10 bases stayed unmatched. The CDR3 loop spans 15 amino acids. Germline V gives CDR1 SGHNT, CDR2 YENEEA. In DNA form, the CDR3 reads TGTGCCATCAACTTAGCGGGAGGGCCCCACAATGAGCAGTTCTTC. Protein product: CAINLAGGPHNEQFF. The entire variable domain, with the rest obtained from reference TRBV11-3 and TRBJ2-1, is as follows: EAGVVQSPRYKIIEKKQPVAFWCNPISGHNTLYWYLQNLGQGPELLIRYENEEAVDDSQLPKDRFSAERLKGVDSTLKIQPAELGDSAVYLCAINLAGGPHNEQFFGPGTRLTVL.